The source of this T cell receptor (beta chain) is a study of blood T cell repertoires in COVID-19. About the study: From T cells, B-cell-depleted T cells, or PBMCs came the material, which was cDNA or gDNA.

Assay: immunoSEQ multiplex PCR; the TCRdb copy retains only in-frame clones and omits some. The table lists about 250,000 clones, around 82% of them singletons. This clonotype was obtained from a woman older than 75 with active or convalescent COVID-19. The sample taken for sequencing was peripheral blood.

CDR3 region: CASSFGQPHRNTEAFF. CDR3 nucleotides: TGTGCCAGCAGCTTTGGACAGCCTCACAGAAACACTGAAGCTTTCTTT. V and J are TRBV7-9 and TRBJ1-1, with TRBD1 as a possible D gene (6 bases). Germline CDR1 reads SEHNR; CDR2 reads FQNEAQ (reference sequence). V was cut by 3 bases and J by 2 bases, with 16 bases left in between. The CDR3 is 16 amino acids. The complete variable domain, with remaining parts taken from reference TRBV7-9 and TRBJ1-1, reads DTGVSQNPRHKITKRGQNVTFRCDPISEHNRLYWYRQTLGQGPEFLTYFQNEAQLEKSRLLSDRFSAERPKGSFSTLEIQRTEQGDSAMYLCASSFGQPHRNTEAFFGQGTRLTVV.